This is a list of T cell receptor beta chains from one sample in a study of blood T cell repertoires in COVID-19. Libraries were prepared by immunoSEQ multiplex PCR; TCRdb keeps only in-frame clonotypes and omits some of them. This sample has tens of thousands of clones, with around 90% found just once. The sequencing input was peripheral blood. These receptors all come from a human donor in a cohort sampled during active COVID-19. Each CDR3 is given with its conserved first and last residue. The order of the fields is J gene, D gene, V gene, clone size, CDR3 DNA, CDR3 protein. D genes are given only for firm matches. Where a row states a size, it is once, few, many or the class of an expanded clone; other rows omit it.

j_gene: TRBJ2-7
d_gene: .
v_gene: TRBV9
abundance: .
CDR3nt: TGTGCCAGCAGCGTAGTTGGCAGTTCCTACGAGCAGTACTTC
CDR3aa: CASSVVGSSYEQYF

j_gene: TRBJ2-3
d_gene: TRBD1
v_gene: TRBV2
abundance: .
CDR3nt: TGTGCCAGCAGTCCGCAGGGGGCTACAGATACGCAGTATTTT
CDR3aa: CASSPQGATDTQYF

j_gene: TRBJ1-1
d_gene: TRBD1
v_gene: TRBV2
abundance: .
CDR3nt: TGTGCCAGCAGTGTGACAGGGAGCGCTGAAGCTTTCTTT
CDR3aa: CASSVTGSAEAFF

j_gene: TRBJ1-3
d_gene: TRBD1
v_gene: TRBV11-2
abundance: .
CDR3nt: TGTGCCAGCAGTCGCGGACAGGCCGTAACCATATATTTT
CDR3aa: CASSRGQAVTIYF

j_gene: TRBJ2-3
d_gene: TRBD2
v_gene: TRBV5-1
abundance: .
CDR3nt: TGCGCCAGCACCAGGACTAGCGGGCCTTCCACAGATACGCAGTATTTT
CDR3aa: CASTRTSGPSTDTQYF

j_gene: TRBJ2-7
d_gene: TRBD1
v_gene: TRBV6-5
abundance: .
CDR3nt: TGTGCCAGCAGCCCCGGACAGGGATTAGGCGAGCAGTACTTC
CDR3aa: CASSPGQGLGEQYF

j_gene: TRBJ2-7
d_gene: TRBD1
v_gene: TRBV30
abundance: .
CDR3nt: TGTGCCTGGAGTGTAGAGGCAGGGGGCAGACGCGAGCAGTACTTC
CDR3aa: CAWSVEAGGRREQYF

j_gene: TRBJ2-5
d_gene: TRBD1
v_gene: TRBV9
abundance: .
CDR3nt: TGTGCCAGCAGCGACCGGGACAGGGGGACGGAGACCCAGTACTTC
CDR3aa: CASSDRDRGTETQYF

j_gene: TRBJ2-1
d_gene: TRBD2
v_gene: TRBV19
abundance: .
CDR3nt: TGTGCCAGTAAATCTAGCGGGGGCTACAATGAGCAGTTCTTC
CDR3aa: CASKSSGGYNEQFF

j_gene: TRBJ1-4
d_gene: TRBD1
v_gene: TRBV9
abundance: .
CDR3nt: TGTGCCAGCAGCGTAGGGGGACAGGGAGGCGAAAAACTGTTTTTT
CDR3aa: CASSVGGQGGEKLFF

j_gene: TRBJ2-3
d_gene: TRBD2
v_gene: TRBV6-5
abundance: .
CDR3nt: TGTGCCAGCACATGGGCTAGCGGGCCCACAGATACGCAGTATTTT
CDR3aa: CASTWASGPTDTQYF

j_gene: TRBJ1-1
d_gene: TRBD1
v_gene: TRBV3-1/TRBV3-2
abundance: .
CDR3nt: TGTGCCAGCAGCCAACCAGACAGGGCGGGTGAAGCTTTCTTT
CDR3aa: CASSQPDRAGEAFF

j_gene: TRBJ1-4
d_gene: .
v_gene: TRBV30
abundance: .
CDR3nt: TGTGCCTGGAGGCGGGCAGACCGAAAACTGTTTTTT
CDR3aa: CAWRRADRKLFF

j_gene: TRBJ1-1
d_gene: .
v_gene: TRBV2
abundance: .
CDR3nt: TGTGCCAGCAGCGTCCGGGACACCATGAACACTGAAGCTTTCTTT
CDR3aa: CASSVRDTMNTEAFF

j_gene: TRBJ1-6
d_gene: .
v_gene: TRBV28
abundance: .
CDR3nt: TGTGCCAGCAGTTTCGGCAGGGATAATTCACCCCTCCACTTT
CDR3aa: CASSFGRDNSPLHF

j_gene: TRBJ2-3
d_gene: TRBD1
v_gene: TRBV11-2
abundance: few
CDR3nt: TGTGCCAGCAGCTCGAAACTGGACAGGAGCACAGATACGCAGTATTTT
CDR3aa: CASSSKLDRSTDTQYF

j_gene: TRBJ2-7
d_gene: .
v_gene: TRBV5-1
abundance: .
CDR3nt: TGCGCCAGCAGATATCAGGGGGGAAACTCCTACGAGCAGTACTTC
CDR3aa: CASRYQGGNSYEQYF

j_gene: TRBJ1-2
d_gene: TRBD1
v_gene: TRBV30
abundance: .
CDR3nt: TGTGCCTGGAGTGCATCGGCAGGGGGCAATGGCTACACCTTC
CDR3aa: CAWSASAGGNGYTF

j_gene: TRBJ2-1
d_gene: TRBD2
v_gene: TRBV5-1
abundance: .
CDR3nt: TGCGCCAGCAGCTTGGGCCTAGCGGCTTACAATGAGCAGTTCTTC
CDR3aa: CASSLGLAAYNEQFF

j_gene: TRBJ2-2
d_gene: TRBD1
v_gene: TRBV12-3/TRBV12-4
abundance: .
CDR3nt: TGTGCCAGCAGTTCGACAGGGACCGGGGAGCTGTTTTTT
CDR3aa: CASSSTGTGELFF

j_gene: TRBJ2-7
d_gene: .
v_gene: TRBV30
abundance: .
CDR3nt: TGTGCCTGGAGTGTGGTAGCGGAATTACGAGAGCAGTACTTC
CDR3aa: CAWSVVAELREQYF

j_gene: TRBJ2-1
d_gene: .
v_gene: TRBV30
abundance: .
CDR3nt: TGTGCCTGGAGTAGGGGGGGGTTAGGCTACAATGAGCAGTTCTTC
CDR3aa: CAWSRGGLGYNEQFF

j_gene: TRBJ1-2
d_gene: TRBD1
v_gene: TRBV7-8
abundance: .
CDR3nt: TGTGCCAGCAGCTCCTCGGGACAGGGCAACTATGGCTACACCTTC
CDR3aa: CASSSSGQGNYGYTF

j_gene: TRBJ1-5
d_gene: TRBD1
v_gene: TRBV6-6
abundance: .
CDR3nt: TGTGCCAGCAGTATGGCGCGGGACAGTTATAATCAGCCCCAGCATTTT
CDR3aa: CASSMARDSYNQPQHF

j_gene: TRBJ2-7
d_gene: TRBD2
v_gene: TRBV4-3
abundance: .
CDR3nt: TGCGCCAGCAGCCCCACACGACCCTCGATGGGGGGGAGTTCTGTTTGGGTCTACGAGCAGTACTTC
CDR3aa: CASSPTRPSMGGSSVWVYEQYF

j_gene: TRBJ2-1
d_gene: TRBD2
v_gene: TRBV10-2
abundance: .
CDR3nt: TGCGCCAGCAAGACTAGCGGGGGCCTGAGCTCCTACAATGAGCAGTTCTTC
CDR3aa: CASKTSGGLSSYNEQFF